The 16 T cell receptor beta chains in this list originate from one sample, sequenced in a study of OX40 agonist ivuxolimab in advanced cancers. The repertoire was sequenced with immunoSEQ multiplex PCR; TCRdb's copy has only in-frame clones and lacks some. This table has 60,000 or so clones, about nine tenths appearing once. The input for sequencing was CD4+ or CD8+ T cells sorted from blood, taken in a trial of the OX40 agonist ivuxolimab. The receptor set was obtained from an adult with an advanced solid tumor such as melanoma, head and neck, liver or kidney cancer.

This clone was recorded once. The J gene is TRBJ2-7, the V gene TRBV18; TRBD1 agrees at 11 bases. Germline V CDR1 and CDR2: KGHSH, LQKENI. Trimming took 3 bases from V and 3 from J; bases not matched to a gene: 4. CDR3 length: 15 residues. CDR3 in amino acids: CASSPDRGLVYEQYF. CDR3 coding DNA: TGTGCCAGCTCACCGGACAGGGGGCTAGTCTACGAGCAGTACTTC.

The chain uses TRBV4-1 and TRBJ1-4; TRBD1 matches 10 bases. Unmatched junction bases numbered 20, after V lost 2 bases and J lost 11 bases. From germline, CDR1 is MGHRA and CDR2 YSYEKL. CDR3 length: 19 amino acids. Written as DNA, the CDR3 is TGCGCCAGCAGCCAATGGACAGGGGGTTTGCGAGAAGAAATGTGGAAACTGTTTTTT. Protein sequence: CASSQWTGGLREEMWKLFF.

The chain has TRBV19 and TRBJ2-1; D remains unclear. Germline assignment: CDR1 LNHDA and CDR2 SQIVND (reference sequence). This CDR3 contains 12 residues. Deletions cut 1 base from V and 10 bases from J, with 8 bases between. The CDR3 sequence is CASSIALREQFF. The CDR3 DNA reads as TGTGCCAGTAGTATAGCCCTAAGGGAGCAGTTCTTC.

V gene TRBV5-1 combines with J gene TRBJ2-3, with D uncertain. V dropped 0 bases and J dropped 10 bases, with 9 bases sitting between them. The CDR3 sequence is 12 residues long. Germline CDR1 reads SGHRS; CDR2 reads YFSETQ. CDR3 sequence reads: CASSLDQGAQYF. CDR3 sequence (DNA): TGCGCCAGCAGCTTGGATCAAGGTGCGCAGTATTTT. Filled out from reference TRBV5-1 and TRBJ2-3, the complete variable domain reads KAGVTQTPRYLIKTRGQQVTLSCSPISGHRSVSWYQQTPGQGLQFLFEYFSETQRNKGNFPGRFSGRQFSNSRSEMNVSTLELGDSALYLCASSLDQGAQYFGPGTRLTVL.

The gene calls are TRBV6-1 and TRBJ1-2; D call uncertain. V was cut by 4 bases and J by 4 bases, with 16 bases left in between. Germline assignment: CDR1 MNHNS and CDR2 SASEGT. The CDR3 has 15 residues. CDR3 amino acids: CASSVFEAPSYGYTF. CDR3 sequence (DNA): TGTGCCAGCAGTGTCTTCGAGGCCCCCAGCTATGGCTACACCTTC.

The genes are TRBV28 and TRBJ1-1; 7 bases are a match to TRBD1. The V segment lost 6 bases and the J segment 1 base; nucleotides outside the gene matches: 5. CDR1 and CDR2 (germline): MDHEN, SYDVKM. This CDR3 comprises 14 residues. The CDR3 sequence: CASRGNRGNTEAFF. DNA for the CDR3: TGTGCCAGCAGAGGAAACAGGGGGAACACTGAAGCTTTCTTT.

The J gene is TRBJ1-1, the V gene TRBV19; possible D gene TRBD1, 5 bases. V was shortened by 6 bases and J by 1 base, with 15 bases between the two germline ends. The CDR3 spans 15 residues. Germline V gives CDR1 LNHDA, CDR2 SQIVND (reference sequence). CDR3 sequence reads: CASRGRRQQNTEAFF. The CDR3 DNA sequence: TGTGCCAGTAGGGGTCGGCGACAGCAGAACACTGAAGCTTTCTTT.

V is TRBV28 and J is TRBJ2-5; D may be TRBD1 (5 bases). Germline V gives CDR1 MDHEN, CDR2 SYDVKM. V was pared by 6 bases and J by 1 base, with 12 bases between. The CDR3 is made up of 14 amino acids. CDR3 nucleotides: TGTGCCAGCAGCTTGGACACTACCCAAGAGACCCAGTACTTC. Protein: CASSLDTTQETQYF.

The V and J genes are TRBV10-2 and TRBJ1-4; tentative D call: TRBD1 (5 bases). The CDR3 has 14 amino acids. The V end lost 6 bases, the J end lost 0 bases, and 8 bases lay between the germline ends. Germline loops: CDR1 WSHSY, CDR2 SAAADI. The chain's CDR3 is CASRDSATNEKLFF. In DNA, the CDR3 is TGCGCCAGCAGAGACAGCGCAACTAATGAAAAACTGTTTTTT.

The rearrangement links TRBV28 to TRBJ2-5; D is unclear. The DNA end is a closer match to TRBJ2-7, so the J assignment may be wrong. Germline V gives CDR1 MDHEN, CDR2 SYDVKM. This CDR3 is built from 11 residues. The chain's CDR3 is CASREDYEQYF. The CDR3 bases are TGTGCCAGCAGAGAGGACTACGAGCAGTACTTC.

V and J are TRBV28 and TRBJ2-5; D may match TRBD1 or TRBD2 (6 bases each). CDR1 and CDR2 (germline): MDHEN, SYDVKM. The V end lost 2 bases, the J end lost 1 base, and 14 bases lay between the germline ends. There are 16 residues in the CDR3. The CDR3, as DNA: TGTGCCAGCAGTTTAATGCCGGGGGCGACCCAAGAGACCCAGTACTTC. This translates into CASSLMPGATQETQYF.

This sequence joins TRBV9 and TRBJ2-3; D not certain. This CDR3 has 14 amino acids. CDR1 is SGDLS and CDR2 is YYNGEE in the germline V gene. With 3 bases removed from V and 6 bases from J, the gap between germline ends came to 14 bases. CDR3 region: CASSADPNWDTQYF. DNA for the CDR3: TGTGCCAGCAGCGCAGACCCCAACTGGGATACGCAGTATTTT.

This clone was recorded once. The chain carries TRBV2 and TRBJ2-1, with 8 bases matching TRBD1. V gave up 3 bases and J gave up 4 bases; unmatched junction bases: 5. This CDR3 has 15 residues. Germline V gene data show CDR1 as SNHLY and CDR2 as FYNNEI. CDR3 in DNA: TGTGCCAGCAGTGACGCAGGGGGCGAATACAATGAGCAGTTCTTC. Protein sequence: CASSDAGGEYNEQFF. Full variable domain (missing parts from reference TRBV2 and TRBJ2-1): EPEVTQTPSHQVTQMGQEVILRCVPISNHLYFYWYRQILGQKVEFLVSFYNNEISEKSEIFDDQFSVERPDGSNFTLKIRSTKLEDSAMYFCASSDAGGEYNEQFFGPGTRLTVL.

This chain links TRBV2 with TRBJ2-3, with D maybe TRBD2 (5 bases). The CDR3 has 15 amino acids. Germline CDR1 and CDR2: SNHLY and FYNNEI. V gave up 3 bases and J gave up 1 base, with 11 bases separating them. The CDR3 DNA reads as TGTGCCAGCAGTGATGGCGGCGGGCGCACAGATACGCAGTATTTT. Encoded protein: CASSDGGGRTDTQYF.

The V and J genes are TRBV19 and TRBJ2-2, with TRBD2 matching over 8 bases. Unmatched junction bases numbered 6, after V lost 5 bases and J lost 1 base. This CDR3 region has 16 residues. Germline-derived CDR1 and CDR2 are LNHDA and SQIVND (reference sequence). CDR3: CASSPGGGLNTGELFF. CDR3 coding DNA: TGTGCCAGTAGTCCGGGGGGGGGCCTGAACACCGGGGAGCTGTTTTTT.

The gene calls are TRBV28 and TRBJ2-7, with 9 bases fitting TRBD1. The CDR3 loop spans 15 amino acids. V shed 4 bases and J 5 bases; nucleotides not matched to a gene: 9. CDR1 is MDHEN, CDR2 SYDVKM, per germline. The CDR3 coding sequence is TGTGCCAGCAGTTCAGGGGGACAGGGTACCAACGAGCAGTACTTC. Translated, it gives CASSSGGQGTNEQYF.